The sequence of this T cell receptor beta chain was determined in a study of shared T cell receptors in the human thymus. The V end lost 3 bases, the J end lost 2 bases, and 19 bases lay between the germline ends. The CDR3 runs 17 residues. In germline, CDR1 is SEHNR, CDR2 FQNEAQ (reference sequence). This clone was seen a handful of times. Using immunoSEQ multiplex PCR, the repertoire was profiled, and TCRdb retains in-frame clones only, with some absent. The profile covers 55,000 to 80,000 clones, with 90% to 95% appearing a single time and 0.033% taken by the ten largest. The rearrangement joins TRBV7-9 to TRBJ1-1; D ambiguous. This TCR was recovered from a human donor. The sample taken for sequencing was thymocytes. CDR3 amino acids: CASSFFDGILPNTEAFF. CDR3 nucleotide sequence: TGTGCCAGCAGCTTCTTCGACGGAATCCTCCCTAACACTGAAGCTTTCTTT.